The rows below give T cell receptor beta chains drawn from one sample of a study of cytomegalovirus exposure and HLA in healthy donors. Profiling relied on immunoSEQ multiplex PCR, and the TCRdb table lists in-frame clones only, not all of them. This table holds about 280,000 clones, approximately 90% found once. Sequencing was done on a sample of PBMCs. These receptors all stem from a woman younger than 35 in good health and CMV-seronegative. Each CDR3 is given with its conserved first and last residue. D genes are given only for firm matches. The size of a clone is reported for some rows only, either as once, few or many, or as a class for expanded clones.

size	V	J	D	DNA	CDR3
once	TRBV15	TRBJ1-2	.	TGTGCCACCAGCACCGCGTCCGGGACATTGTTCTATGGCTACACCTTC	CATSTASGTLFYGYTF
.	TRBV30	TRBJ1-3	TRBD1	TGTGCCTGGAGGAGAACAGGGGGTGGAAACACCATATATTTT	CAWRRTGGGNTIYF
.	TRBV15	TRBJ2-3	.	TGTGCCACCAGCGAGAGGGTGGTTCCAGATACGCAGTATTTT	CATSERVVPDTQYF
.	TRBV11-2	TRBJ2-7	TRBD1	TGTGCCAGCAGACCCGGGACAGGGTACAGCGAGCAGTACTTC	CASRPGTGYSEQYF
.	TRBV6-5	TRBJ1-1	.	TGTGCCAGCAGCTTAGACAGGAGGGAAGCTTTCTTT	CASSLDRREAFF
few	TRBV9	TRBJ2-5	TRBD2	TGTGCCAGCAGCGTAGATGGTAGCGGGGCGGAGACCCAGTACTTC	CASSVDGSGAETQYF
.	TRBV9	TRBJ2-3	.	TGTGCCAGCAGCGTAGCGGGGATGACAGATACGCAGTATTTT	CASSVAGMTDTQYF
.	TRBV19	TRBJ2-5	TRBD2	TGTGCCAGTAGTATAGAGGCGGGGGGAGGAAAGACCCAGTACTTC	CASSIEAGGGKTQYF
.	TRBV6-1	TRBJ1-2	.	TGTGCCAGCAGGACAGGCGCCCATGGCTACACCTTC	CASRTGAHGYTF
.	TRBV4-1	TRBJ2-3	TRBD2	TGCGCCAGCAGCACCCGTGAGCGGGGGGGCCTAGATACGCAGTATTTT	CASSTRERGGLDTQYF
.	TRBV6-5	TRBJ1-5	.	TGTGCCAGCAGCAGGAACCGCAATGGCAATCAGCCCCAGCATTTT	CASSRNRNGNQPQHF
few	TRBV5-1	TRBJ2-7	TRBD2	TGCGCCAGCAGCTCTACTAGCGGGGGGGACGAGCAGTACTTC	CASSSTSGGDEQYF
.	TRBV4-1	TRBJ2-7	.	TGCGCCAGCAGCCAAGATCTAAACAGGGTGATTCCCTACGAGCAGTACTTC	CASSQDLNRVIPYEQYF
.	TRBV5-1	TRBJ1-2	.	TGCGCCAGCAGCTTAGACGACAGTCACTATGGCTACACCTTC	CASSLDDSHYGYTF
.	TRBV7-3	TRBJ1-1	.	TGTGCCAGCAGCCCCCACGGAGGGAACACTGAAGCTTTCTTT	CASSPHGGNTEAFF
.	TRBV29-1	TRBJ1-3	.	TGCAGCGTTTTATCAGGTACCGGAGGCTCTGGAAACACCATATATTTT	CSVLSGTGGSGNTIYF
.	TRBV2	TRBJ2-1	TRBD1	TGTGCCAGCAGAGCTCTGACAGGGGGCATCTACAATGAGCAGTTCTTC	CASRALTGGIYNEQFF
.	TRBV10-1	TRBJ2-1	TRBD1	TGCGCCACGAGCCGGGACAGGGGCGATGAGCAGTTCTTC	CATSRDRGDEQFF
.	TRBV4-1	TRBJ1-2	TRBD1	TGCGCCAGCAGCCCTTCGGGACAGTTAACTAACTATGGCTACACCTTC	CASSPSGQLTNYGYTF
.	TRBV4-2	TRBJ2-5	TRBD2	TGTGCCAGCAGCCAAACTAGCGGGGACCTTCAAGAGACCCAGTACTTC	CASSQTSGDLQETQYF
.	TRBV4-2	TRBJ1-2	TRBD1	TGTGCCAGCAGCCAAGTACAGGGGGCGGTGAACTATGGCTACACCTTC	CASSQVQGAVNYGYTF
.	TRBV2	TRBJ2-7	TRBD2	TGTGCCAGCAGTGACCGACTAGCGGGGCACTACGAGCAGTACTTC	CASSDRLAGHYEQYF
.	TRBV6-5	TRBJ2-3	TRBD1	TGTGCCAGCAGGGCCGGGACAGGGAGCACAGATACGCAGTATTTT	CASRAGTGSTDTQYF
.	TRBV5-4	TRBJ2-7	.	TGTGCCAGCAGCTTATCTGGCTTAAGCGAGCAGTACTTC	CASSLSGLSEQYF
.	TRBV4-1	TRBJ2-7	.	TGCGCCAGCAGCCAAGATTTCGCCTACGAGCAGTACTTC	CASSQDFAYEQYF
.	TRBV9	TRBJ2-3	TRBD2	TGTGCCAGCGGCCCGCGGGGGGCCACAGATACGCAGTATTTT	CASGPRGATDTQYF
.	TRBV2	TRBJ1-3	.	TGTGCCAGCAGTGAGGGGCGACCGGCCATATATTTT	CASSEGRPAIYF
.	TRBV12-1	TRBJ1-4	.	TGTGCCAGCAGATTTCACCCCCAGGGCAACAGTCATGAAAAACTGTTTTTT	CASRFHPQGNSHEKLFF
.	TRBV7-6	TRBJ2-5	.	TGTGCCAGCAGCTTAGGTAATCGGGAGACCCAGTACTTC	CASSLGNRETQYF
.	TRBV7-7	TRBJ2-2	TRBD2	TGTGCCAGCAGCTTAACCGGGACTAGCATACCCGGGGAGCTGTTTTTT	CASSLTGTSIPGELFF
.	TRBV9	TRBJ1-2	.	TGTGCCAGCAGCACCTTGACAGGAGCTGGCTACACCTTC	CASSTLTGAGYTF
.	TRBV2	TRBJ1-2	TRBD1	TGTGCCAGCAGTGAAATGACAGGGGCGGCCTATGGCTACACCTTC	CASSEMTGAAYGYTF
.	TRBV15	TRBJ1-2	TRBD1	TGTGCCACCAGCACCAGGGGGCGTTATCTATATAATTATGGCTACACCTTC	CATSTRGRYLYNYGYTF
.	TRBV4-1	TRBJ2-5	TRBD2	TGCGCCAGCAGCCAAGTCCGCCAGGTTAGCGGGGAGCGAGAGACCCAGTACTTC	CASSQVRQVSGERETQYF
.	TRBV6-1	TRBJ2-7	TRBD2	TGTGCCAGCAGTCCGGGACTATTTTACGAGCAGTACTTC	CASSPGLFYEQYF
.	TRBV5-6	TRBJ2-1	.	TGTGCCAGCAGCTTCGGACTGATCTACAATGAGCAGTTCTTC	CASSFGLIYNEQFF
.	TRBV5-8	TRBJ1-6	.	TGTGCCAGCAGCTCGGACCCCCGGGGGTCCTATAATTCACCCCTCCACTTT	CASSSDPRGSYNSPLHF
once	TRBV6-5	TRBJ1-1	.	TGTGCCAGCATGGGGAGGGCTCCCCTAGAAGAAGCTTTCTTT	CASMGRAPLEEAFF
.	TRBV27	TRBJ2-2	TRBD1	TGTGCCAGCTCCTATCCTGGGACAGGGGGGCCCGGGGAGCTGTTTTTT	CASSYPGTGGPGELFF
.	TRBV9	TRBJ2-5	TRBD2	TGTGCCAGCAGCGCATCAGCGGGGGGGCTTGAGACCCAGTACTTC	CASSASAGGLETQYF
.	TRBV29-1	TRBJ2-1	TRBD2	TGCAGCCTGATCGGTTTAGCGGGGAAGTACAATGAGCAGTTCTTC	CSLIGLAGKYNEQFF
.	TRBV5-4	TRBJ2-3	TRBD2	TGTGCCAGCAGCTTGGCCCTAGCGGGGGGTCTCAATACGCAGTATTTT	CASSLALAGGLNTQYF
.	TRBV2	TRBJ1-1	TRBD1	TGTGCCAGCAGTAGGACAGGGAGCACTGAAGCTTTCTTT	CASSRTGSTEAFF
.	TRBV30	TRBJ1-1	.	TGTGCCTGGAGGGAGGGTATGGTCGGTGAAGCTTTCTTT	CAWREGMVGEAFF
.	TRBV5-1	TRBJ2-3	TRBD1	TGCGCCAGCAGCACCTGGGACAGGGGAAGCACAGATACGCAGTATTTT	CASSTWDRGSTDTQYF
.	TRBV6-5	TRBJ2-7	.	TGTGCCAGCAGTTACTTCATGGGGACAAATGAGCAGTACTTC	CASSYFMGTNEQYF
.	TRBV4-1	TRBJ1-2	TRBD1	TGCGCCAGCAGCCTACAGGGGGACGCCTACTATGGCTACACCTTC	CASSLQGDAYYGYTF
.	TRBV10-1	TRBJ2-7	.	TGCGCCAGCAGTGAGAGAGGCGAGCAGTACTTC	CASSERGEQYF
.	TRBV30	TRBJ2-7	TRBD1	TGTGCCTGGAGTGTATTCGGGACAGGGACCTACGAGCAGTACTTC	CAWSVFGTGTYEQYF
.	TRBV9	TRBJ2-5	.	TGTGCCAGCAGCCCCCACCCCTCACAGCAAGACCCCCAGTACTTC	CASSPHPSQQDPQYF
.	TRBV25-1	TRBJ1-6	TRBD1	TGTGCCAGCAGTGACACCACAGGGGATAATTCACCCCTCCACTTT	CASSDTTGDNSPLHF
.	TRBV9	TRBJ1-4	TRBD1	TGTGCCAGCAGCAAACAGGGGTCTGAAAAACTGTTTTTT	CASSKQGSEKLFF
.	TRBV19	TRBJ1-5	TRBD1	TGTGCCAGTAGTATGGGGACAGTGGGGTTTCAGCCCCAGCATTTT	CASSMGTVGFQPQHF